These 31 T cell receptor beta chains share one sample of origin, sequenced in a study of T cell clonotyping in hematopoietic cell transplantation. Clones were sequenced by immunoSEQ multiplex PCR, and TCRdb holds only the in-frame ones, with some missing. The profile covers 4,400 or so clones, with less than 85% appearing a single time and about 35% taken by the ten largest. The source was peripheral blood mononuclear cells, collected 100 days after allogeneic stem cell transplant. All receptors derive from a male patient aged 50 to 59 who had an allogeneic stem cell transplant from an unrelated donor, so the T cells may come from the graft donor. Some clones in this sample may be carry-over from other donors' samples.

The gene calls are TRBV6-5 and TRBJ1-5, with D maybe TRBD1 (5 bases). V dropped 0 bases and J dropped 7 bases, with 16 bases sitting between them. Per the germline V gene, CDR1 is MNHEY and CDR2 is SVGAGI. The CDR3 runs 16 residues. The CDR3 loop reads CASSYSGPGSRQPQHF. The CDR3 nucleotides are TGTGCCAGCAGTTACTCGGGGCCGGGAAGTAGACAGCCCCAGCATTTT.

The chain combines TRBV7-2 with TRBJ1-6; D gene unclear. Trimming cost V 1 base and J 8 bases, with 12 bases left between them. Germline V gives CDR1 SGHTA, CDR2 FQGNSA. This CDR3 is 15 amino acids long. The CDR3 bases are TGTGCCAGCAGCTTAGTCTTACTGGGAGATTCACCCCTCCACTTT. Protein sequence: CASSLVLLGDSPLHF. Full variable domain (rest looked up from reference TRBV7-2 and TRBJ1-6): GAGVSQSPSNKVTEKGKDVELRCDPISGHTALYWYRQSLGQGLEFLIYFQGNSAPDKSGLPSDRFSAERTGGSVSTLTIQRTQQEDSAVYLCASSLVLLGDSPLHFGNGTRLTVT.

The CDR3: CASSADRAVNQPQHF. The CDR3 nucleotides are TGTGCCAGCAGCGCAGACCGGGCGGTCAATCAGCCCCAGCATTTT. V usage is TRBV7-2 and J usage is TRBJ1-5, with no clear D. The CDR3 consists of 15 residues. Per the germline V gene, CDR1 is SGHTA and CDR2 is FQGNSA. The V and J ends lost 5 bases and 3 bases respectively, with 14 bases between them.

This clone was seen only once. This chain connects TRBV27 to TRBJ2-7, with 7 positions matching TRBD2. Germline-derived CDR1 and CDR2 are MNHEY and SMNVEV (reference sequence). The V and J ends lost 0 bases and 6 bases, in that order; junction bases with no gene match: 5. CDR3 length: 14 residues. The CDR3 sequence: CASSLSFREGEQYF. DNA for the CDR3: TGTGCCAGCAGTTTATCGTTCAGGGAGGGCGAGCAGTACTTC.

This clone was seen a single time. The CDR3 DNA reads TGTGCCAGCAGCCCGGGACTAGCGGTGAGCCACGAGCAGTACTTC. Amino acid sequence: CASSPGLAVSHEQYF. V is TRBV7-2 and J is TRBJ2-7; the match to TRBD2 covers 11 bases. V was clipped by 5 bases and J by 5 bases; unmatched bases: 8. CDR3 length: 15 residues. Looked up from germline, CDR1 is SGHTA and CDR2 is FQGNSA.

The chain carries TRBV11-2 and TRBJ2-7, with TRBD2 matching 14 bases. The CDR3 spans 18 residues. Germline V gives CDR1 SGHAT, CDR2 FQNNGV. The V and J ends lost 5 bases and 0 bases, in that order; junction bases with no gene match: 9. For the CDR3, the DNA is TGTGCCAGCAGCCTCGGGACTAGCGGGGGCTCGAGCTCCTACGAGCAGTACTTC. Translated: CASSLGTSGGSSSYEQYF.

This chain connects TRBV7-3 to TRBJ1-1; a weak D match, TRBD1 (5 bases). The CDR3 runs to 13 residues. The V and J ends lost 4 bases and 1 base respectively, with 7 bases between them. The germline gives CDR1 SGHTA, CDR2 FQGTGA. CDR3 amino acids: CASSYDRNTEAFF. CDR3 bases: TGTGCCAGCAGCTATGACAGGAACACTGAAGCTTTCTTT.

This rearrangement joins TRBV5-1 to TRBJ2-7; TRBD2 is a possible D gene (5 bases). Germline lookup yields CDR1 SGHRS and CDR2 YFSETQ. There are 17 residues in the CDR3. V was shortened by 0 bases and J by 2 bases, with 18 bases between the two germline ends. CDR3 region: CASSLGIYVGDPYEQYF. The CDR3 DNA reads as TGCGCCAGCAGCTTGGGGATATATGTGGGAGACCCCTACGAGCAGTACTTC.

The chain's CDR3 is CASSEGRDNPYEQYF. The CDR3 coding sequence is TGTGCCAGCAGTGAAGGGAGGGACAACCCCTACGAGCAGTACTTC. The chain has TRBV2 and TRBJ2-7, with D possibly called TRBD1 or TRBD2 (6 bases each). The CDR3 runs 15 residues. In germline, CDR1 is SNHLY, CDR2 FYNNEI. V gave up 1 base and J gave up 2 bases, with 12 bases separating them.

The rearrangement joins TRBV3-1 (or the pseudogene TRBV3-2) to TRBJ2-5; D call uncertain. The CDR3 is 9 amino acids. Germline-derived CDR1 and CDR2 are LGHDT and YNNKEL (reference sequence). V shed 8 bases and J shed 5 bases, with 3 bases lying between them. The CDR3 here is CASGETQYF. As DNA, the CDR3 is TGTGCCAGCGGGGAGACCCAGTACTTC.

The chain couples TRBV27 to TRBJ2-1; 7 bases match TRBD1. CDR3 size: 18 residues. Germline assignment: CDR1 MNHEY and CDR2 SMNVEV (reference sequence). Trimming removed 1 base from V and 3 bases from J; junction bases left unmatched: 12. The CDR3 protein is CASSLYPPQGVRYNEQFF. In DNA, the CDR3 is TGTGCCAGCAGTTTATATCCCCCGCAGGGGGTCCGCTACAATGAGCAGTTCTTC.

DNA for the CDR3: TGTGCCAGCCGACGGCTCGAACTAGCGGGAGAGGAGACCCAGTACTTC. It translates to CASRRLELAGEETQYF. The J gene is TRBJ2-5, the V gene TRBV2; 11 bases agree with TRBD2. CDR1 is SNHLY and CDR2 is FYNNEI in the germline V gene. The CDR3 runs 16 residues. The trim removed 8 bases at V and 5 bases at J, leaving 13 bases unmatched.

The rearrangement joins TRBV9 to TRBJ2-5, with D hard to call. Germline values: CDR1 SGDLS, CDR2 YYNGEE. Between the trimmed V and J ends, which lost 0 bases and 1 base, there was a span of 7 bases. The CDR3 length is 14 residues. For the CDR3, the DNA is TGTGCCAGCAGCGTAGACGGTATCCAAGAGACCCAGTACTTC. It is translated as CASSVDGIQETQYF.

The rearrangement joins TRBV28 to TRBJ2-7, with 10 bases fitting TRBD1. This CDR3 comprises 15 residues. The V gene end was trimmed by 3 bases and the J gene end by 6 bases; junction bases not matched to a gene: 8. Germline V gene lookup returns CDR1 MDHEN and CDR2 SYDVKM. As DNA, the CDR3 is TGTGCCAGCAGTTTCTCTAGGACAGGGGGAGGCGAGCAGTACTTC. Amino acid sequence: CASSFSRTGGGEQYF.

This clone has a single count. V usage is TRBV21-1 and J usage is TRBJ1-1. TRBV21-1 is a pseudogene segment. The length of the CDR3 is 14 residues. This chain's CDR3 is CASSEPGPNTEAFF. CDR3 in DNA: TGTGCCAGCAGCGAGCCGGGCCCCAACACTGAAGCTTTCTTT.

The CDR3 bases are TGTGCCAGCAGTGAATGGGTCCCCCAGGCTGGAGAGACCCAGTACTTC. Translating it yields CASSEWVPQAGETQYF. This chain links TRBV6-1 with TRBJ2-5; no reliable D call. V lost 2 bases and J 4 bases, leaving 17 bases between the germline ends. Looked up from germline, CDR1 is MNHNS and CDR2 is SASEGT. The CDR3 runs to 16 residues.

The chain links TRBV4-3 to TRBJ2-3; possibly TRBD2 for D (5 bases). The CDR3 loop spans 14 amino acids. Trimming removed 1 base at V and 6 bases at J, with 11 bases between. The V gene's germline CDR1 is LGHNA and CDR2 YSLEER. CDR3 sequence (DNA): TGCGCCAGCAGCCAAGCAGGAGGCCGGGATACGCAGTATTTT. Translated, it gives CASSQAGGRDTQYF.

This clone was seen more than once but under ten times. The rearrangement links TRBV2 to TRBJ2-1; TRBD1 is a possible D gene (6 bases). The germline V gene has CDR1 SNHLY and CDR2 FYNNEI. CDR3 length equals 16 residues. The germline V and J ends were trimmed by 4 bases and 4 bases, with 17 bases remaining between them. The DNA for the CDR3 is TGTGCCAGCAGTGGTACAGTTGGGCAGGGGTACAATGAGCAGTTCTTC. It encodes CASSGTVGQGYNEQFF.

The chain combines TRBV2 with TRBJ2-7; D is uncertain. Trimming shortened V by 1 base and J by 2 bases, and 15 bases separated the two germline ends. The CDR3 loop spans 16 amino acids. Germline V lookup: CDR1 SNHLY, CDR2 FYNNEI. CDR3 residues: CASSEGSAAIPYEQYF. Written as DNA, the CDR3 is TGTGCCAGCAGTGAAGGGTCGGCAGCCATTCCCTACGAGCAGTACTTC.

V and J are TRBV2 and TRBJ2-7; D is unresolved. CDR3 length: 12 amino acids. Germline V gene lookup returns CDR1 SNHLY and CDR2 FYNNEI. V lost 7 bases and J lost 3, with 10 bases in between. The CDR3 DNA follows: TGTGCCAGCAAAGAAACGTACTACGAGCAGTACTTC. It translates to CASKETYYEQYF.

V is TRBV15 and J is TRBJ2-7; a possible D gene is TRBD2 (5 bases). In germline, CDR1 is LNHNV, CDR2 YYDKDF (reference sequence). V was pared by 5 bases and J by 5 bases, with 13 bases between. The CDR3 consists of 13 residues. As DNA, the CDR3 is TGTGCCACCAGCGGAGGCCACACCCACGAGCAGTACTTC. Its protein product is CATSGGHTHEQYF.

The chain uses TRBV7-2 and TRBJ1-3, with D unclear. The CDR3 contains 14 residues. V was clipped by 5 bases and J by 2 bases, with 10 bases between them. CDR1 and CDR2 from the germline V gene are SGHTA and FQGNSA. The CDR3 DNA reads as TGTGCCAGCAGCAGGAGGGCAACTGGAAACACCATATATTTT. Translated: CASSRRATGNTIYF.

This chain links TRBV4-1 with TRBJ1-5; D is perhaps TRBD1 (5 bases). CDR1 and CDR2 (germline): MGHRA, YSYEKL. The CDR3 consists of 14 residues. The V and J ends lost 5 bases and 4 bases respectively, with 12 bases between them. The CDR3 reads CASSGRQTNQPQHF. As DNA, the CDR3 is TGCGCCAGCAGCGGCCGACAGACTAATCAGCCCCAGCATTTT.

This clone was seen just once. The chain is built from TRBV11-2 and TRBJ2-7; 8 nucleotides line up with TRBD1. This CDR3 has 15 amino acids. Per the germline V gene, CDR1 is SGHAT and CDR2 is FQNNGV. Trimming at V came to 5 bases and at J to 1 base, leaving 7 bases not matched to a gene. Here the CDR3 DNA reads TGTGCCAGCAGCCCCAGGGGGCCAACATCCTACGAGCAGTACTTC. Its translation is CASSPRGPTSYEQYF.

This clone showed up just a few times. The chain uses TRBV6-1 and TRBJ1-2; D remains unclear. The CDR3 extends over 16 amino acids. The germline V gene encodes CDR1 MNHNS and CDR2 SASEGT. Trimming cost V 2 bases and J 4 bases, with 17 bases left between them. The chain's CDR3 is CASSESEAGRRYGYTF. CDR3 nucleotides: TGTGCCAGCAGTGAATCCGAGGCAGGACGTCGCTATGGCTACACCTTC.

This rearrangement joins TRBV7-6 to TRBJ2-1; 8 bases fit TRBD1. CDR3 length: 13 amino acids. CDR1 and CDR2 from the germline V gene are SGHVS and FNYEAQ. V lost 1 base and J lost 14; bases outside the gene matches: 7. CDR3 region: CASSLGGTGKEFF. In DNA form, the CDR3 reads TGTGCCAGCAGCTTAGGCGGGACAGGAAAGGAGTTCTTC.

This clone turned up a few times. V is TRBV14 and J is TRBJ2-7; D is possibly TRBD1 or TRBD2 (5 bases each). The CDR3 loop spans 12 amino acids. V was trimmed by 4 bases and J by 8 bases, leaving 12 bases between them. Germline V lookup: CDR1 SGHDN, CDR2 FVKESK. CDR3 DNA: TGTGCCAGCAGCCTTACCCGGGACCAGCAGTACTTC. Its protein product is CASSLTRDQQYF.

The chain carries TRBV5-4 and TRBJ1-1; TRBD1 matches at 7 bases. J was trimmed by 0 bases and V by 4 bases; bases with no gene match: 0. Germline CDR1 is SGHNT and CDR2 is YYREEE (reference sequence). This CDR3 region has 13 residues. CDR3 sequence: CASSDRVNTEAFF. The CDR3 bases are TGTGCCAGCAGCGACAGGGTGAACACTGAAGCTTTCTTT. Variable domain in full (rest from reference TRBV5-4 and TRBJ1-1): ETGVTQSPTHLIKTRGQQVTLRCSSQSGHNTVSWYQQALGQGPQFIFQYYREEENGRGNFPPRFSGLQFPNYSSELNVNALELDDSALYLCASSDRVNTEAFFGQGTRLTVV.

The chain has TRBV7-9 and TRBJ2-1; D perhaps matches TRBD2 (5 bases). In germline, CDR1 is SEHNR, CDR2 FQNEAQ (reference sequence). The CDR3 contains 14 residues. Trimming shortened V by 0 bases and J by 7 bases, and 10 bases separated the two germline ends. The CDR3 region is CASSLAGVGNEQFF. CDR3 sequence (DNA): TGTGCCAGCAGCTTAGCGGGAGTAGGGAATGAGCAGTTCTTC.

V is TRBV27 and J is TRBJ1-5; possible D gene TRBD1, 5 bases. The CDR3 spans 13 residues. V lost 0 bases and J lost 9, with 9 bases in between. The germline V gene has CDR1 MNHEY and CDR2 SMNVEV (reference sequence). The CDR3 DNA is TGTGCCAGCAGTTTATCTAGGGGACCGCCCCAGCATTTT. Translating gives CASSLSRGPPQHF.

This clone appeared a single time. The chain carries TRBV7-8 and TRBJ2-1; TRBD2 agrees at 7 bases. The junction had 10 bases not matched to a gene; V was cut back by 5 bases and J by 6 bases. CDR1 is SGHVS and CDR2 is FQNEAQ in the germline V gene. There are 15 residues in the CDR3. The CDR3 spells CASSPWAGASNEQFF. For the CDR3, the DNA is TGTGCCAGCAGCCCTTGGGCGGGAGCCAGCAATGAGCAGTTCTTC.